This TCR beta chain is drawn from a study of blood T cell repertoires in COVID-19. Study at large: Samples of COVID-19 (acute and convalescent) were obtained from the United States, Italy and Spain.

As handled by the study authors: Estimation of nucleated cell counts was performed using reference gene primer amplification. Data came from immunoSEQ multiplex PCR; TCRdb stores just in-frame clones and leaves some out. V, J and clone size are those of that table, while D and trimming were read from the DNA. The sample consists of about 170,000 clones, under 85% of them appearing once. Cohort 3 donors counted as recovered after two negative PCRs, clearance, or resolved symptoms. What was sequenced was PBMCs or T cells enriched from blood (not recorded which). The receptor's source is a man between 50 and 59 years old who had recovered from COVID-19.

CDR3 bases: TGCGCCAGCGGGGCAGGGCTTTATAGCAATCAGCCCCAGCATTTT. Translating gives CASGAGLYSNQPQHF. The chain joins TRBV10-2 to TRBJ1-5, with D possibly matching TRBD1 (5 bases). CDR1 WSHSY and CDR2 SAAADI come from the germline V gene. The length of the CDR3 is 15 residues. V lost 8 bases and J 0 bases, leaving 14 bases between the germline ends.